Listed here are 27 T cell receptor beta chains from one sample, sequenced in a study of Ad26.COV2.S vaccination and SARS-CoV-2 variants (dated by TCRdb to 2020 to 2022). In the paper's terms, the treatment or condition label means: about 20 received Ad26.COV2.S at low or high dose, single or two shots; several received placebo; per-sample allocation not given. Repertoires of vaccine and placebo recipients were sequenced from samples collected on day 63 after the first injection. Receptor amplification or capture employed the immunoSEQ multiplex PCR assay. Held by TCRdb, this immuneACCESS table contains in-frame sequences only and omits some clones. Under half of the omission traces to an unresolved V gene where checked; the cause of the rest is unknown. The sample contains more than 300,000 clones, around 84% of them found a single time. 1.5% to 2% of the sample is held by the ten biggest clonotypes.

The sequencing here drew on peripheral blood, taken in a trial of Ad26.COV2.S vaccine versus placebo. All receptors derive from a person between 18 and 60 years old who received the Ad26.COV2.S COVID-19 vaccine or a placebo.

The chain carries TRBV5-4 and TRBJ1-2; perhaps TRBD1 as D (6 bases). Germline CDR1 reads SGHNT; CDR2 reads YYREEE (reference sequence). Trimming pared 0 bases from V and 6 bases from J, leaving 12 bases between. The CDR3 totals 14 residues. This CDR3 is CASSLGLGADGYTF. The CDR3 coding sequence is TGTGCCAGCAGCTTGGGCTTGGGGGCTGATGGCTACACCTTC.

The rearrangement uses TRBV6-6 and TRBJ1-2, with TRBD1 identical over 12 bases. The CDR3 consists of 14 residues. The germline gives CDR1 MNHNY, CDR2 SVGAGI (reference sequence). V lost 6 bases and J lost 8; bases outside the gene matches: 7. CDR3 residues: CASSYRDRGLGYTF. The CDR3 coding sequence is TGTGCCAGCAGCTACCGGGACAGGGGGCTCGGCTACACCTTC.

V and J are TRBV2 and TRBJ1-2; the match to TRBD1 covers 10 bases. Germline V gives CDR1 SNHLY, CDR2 FYNNEI. Unmatched junction bases numbered 8, after V lost 6 bases and J lost 4 bases. The CDR3 spans 15 residues. The CDR3 nucleotides are TGTGCCAGCAGAGCCGGGACAGGGGACCGCTATGGCTACACCTTC. This gives the protein CASRAGTGDRYGYTF.

This chain uses TRBV19 with TRBJ2-5, with 10 bases that match TRBD2. Germline CDR1 is LNHDA and CDR2 is SQIVND (reference sequence). Trimming at V came to 6 bases and at J to 4 bases, leaving 8 bases not matched to a gene. CDR3 size: 15 residues. The CDR3 region is CASSRLAGAIETQYF. DNA of the CDR3: TGTGCCAGTAGCAGGCTAGCGGGGGCCATAGAGACCCAGTACTTC.

The chain carries TRBV3-1 (or the pseudogene TRBV3-2) and TRBJ2-2, with 9 nucleotides matching TRBD2. The CDR3 totals 14 residues. V was clipped by 6 bases and J by 8 bases; unmatched bases: 7. Germline V gene lookup returns CDR1 LGHDT and CDR2 YNNKEL (reference sequence). CDR3 protein: CASSSGGPAGELFF. The CDR3, as DNA: TGTGCCAGCAGTAGCGGGGGACCTGCGGGGGAGCTGTTTTTT.

The chain recombines TRBV5-1 with TRBJ1-4, with 8 bases matching TRBD1. J was trimmed by 6 bases and V by 2 bases; bases with no gene match: 3. Germline-derived CDR1 and CDR2 are SGHRS and YFSETQ. The CDR3 is 14 residues long. The CDR3 loop reads CASSFQGADEKLFF. The CDR3 nucleotides are TGCGCCAGCAGCTTCCAGGGGGCCGATGAAAAACTGTTTTTT.

The V and J genes are TRBV5-1 and TRBJ2-7; TRBD1 matches 10 bases. The CDR3 is made up of 15 amino acids. CDR1 SGHRS and CDR2 YFSETQ come from the germline V gene. Trimming at V came to 4 bases and at J to 2 bases, leaving 6 bases not matched to a gene. The CDR3 here is CASSGAGTGAYEQYF. The CDR3 nucleotides read TGCGCCAGCAGCGGCGCGGGGACAGGGGCCTACGAGCAGTACTTC.

The V gene is TRBV25-1, the J gene TRBJ2-1; unclear D gene. This CDR3 contains 14 residues. Looked up from germline, CDR1 is MGHDK and CDR2 is SYGVNS. Trimming removed 7 bases at V and 4 bases at J, with 14 bases between. The CDR3 region is CASTSLGRYNEQFF. The CDR3 DNA follows: TGTGCCAGCACCTCCTTGGGCAGGTACAATGAGCAGTTCTTC. Combining the CDR3 with reference TRBV25-1 and TRBJ2-1 gives the whole variable domain EADIYQTPRYLVIGTGKKITLECSQTMGHDKMYWYQQDPGMELHLIHYSYGVNSTEKGDLSSESTVSRIRTEHFPLTLESARPSHTSQYLCASTSLGRYNEQFFGPGTRLTVL.

The chain uses TRBV6-5 and TRBJ2-6; D not certain. Germline CDR1 MNHEY, CDR2 SVGAGI. V shed 0 bases and J shed 0 bases, with 6 bases lying between them. The CDR3 is made up of 16 amino acids. The CDR3 DNA reads as TGTGCCAGCAGTTACTCGATGGCCTCTGGGGCCAACGTCCTGACTTTC. Translation gives CASSYSMASGANVLTF.

The chain carries TRBV27 and TRBJ2-7; 9 nucleotides match TRBD1. This CDR3 comprises 14 residues. Germline CDR1 and CDR2: MNHEY and SMNVEV (reference sequence). V shed 3 bases and J 4 bases; nucleotides not matched to a gene: 4. The CDR3 here is CASSFGTGLYEQYF. The CDR3 nucleotides read TGTGCCAGCAGTTTCGGGACAGGGTTATACGAGCAGTACTTC.

The chain carries TRBV29-1 and TRBJ1-1, with 8 nucleotides matching TRBD1. Germline assignment: CDR1 SQVTM and CDR2 ANQGSEA. The CDR3 length is 12 residues. Unmatched junction bases numbered 2, after V lost 6 bases and J lost 2 bases. CDR3 bases: TGCAGCGTCGACAGGGGCAACACTGAAGCTTTCTTT. Protein: CSVDRGNTEAFF. The variable domain in full, with the rest retrieved from reference TRBV29-1 and TRBJ1-1, is SAVISQKPSRDICQRGTSLTIQCQVDSQVTMMFWYRQQPGQSLTLIATANQGSEATYESGFVIDKFPISRPNLTFSTLTVSNMSPEDSSIYLCSVDRGNTEAFFGQGTRLTVV.

V is TRBV6-5 and J is TRBJ2-3; 7 nucleotides match TRBD1. Germline V lookup: CDR1 MNHEY, CDR2 SVGAGI. Trimming removed 6 bases from V and 0 bases from J; junction bases left unmatched: 6. The CDR3 length is 15 residues. The CDR3 protein is CASSRLTGSTDTQYF. CDR3 bases: TGTGCCAGCAGCAGACTGACAGGGAGCACAGATACGCAGTATTTT.

The rearrangement links TRBV6-1 to TRBJ1-4; D remains ambiguous. Between the trimmed V and J ends, which lost 1 base and 0 bases, there was a span of 3 bases. The CDR3 sequence is 14 residues long. Per the germline V gene, CDR1 is MNHNS and CDR2 is SASEGT. The chain's CDR3 is CASSEGSTNEKLFF. The CDR3 region has the DNA TGTGCCAGCAGTGAAGGATCAACTAATGAAAAACTGTTTTTT.

Concerning this clone: Other DNA sequences in this sample translate to the same CDR3. The V gene is TRBV19, the J gene TRBJ2-3, with D unresolved. CDR3 length: 13 residues. The V end lost 3 bases, the J end lost 1 base, and 5 bases lay between the germline ends. CDR1 is LNHDA and CDR2 is SQIVND in the germline V gene (reference sequence). The CDR3 here is CASSIRGTDTQYF. CDR3 bases: TGTGCCAGTAGTATCCGGGGCACAGATACGCAGTATTTT.

This chain links TRBV5-4 with TRBJ2-3; the D gene is possibly TRBD1 (5 bases). Germline lookup yields CDR1 SGHNT and CDR2 YYREEE (reference sequence). This CDR3 is built from 15 residues. V was trimmed by 5 bases and J by 4 bases, leaving 17 bases between them. CDR3 sequence reads: CASSFWGQSADTQYF. DNA for the CDR3: TGTGCCAGCAGTTTCTGGGGCCAAAGTGCAGATACGCAGTATTTT.

The rearrangement joins TRBV3-1 (or the pseudogene TRBV3-2) to TRBJ2-3; D unresolved. Between the trimmed V and J ends, which lost 0 bases and 3 bases, there was a span of 13 bases. The CDR3 contains 16 residues. The germline gives CDR1 LGHDT, CDR2 YNNKEL (reference sequence). The CDR3 DNA follows: TGTGCCAGCAGCCAAGATCGCCTCGGGTGGACAGATACGCAGTATTTT. Translation: CASSQDRLGWTDTQYF.

The genes are TRBV10-3 and TRBJ2-1, with D possibly matching TRBD2 (5 bases). CDR1 ENHRY and CDR2 SYGVKD come from the germline V gene. This CDR3 has 14 residues. The V end lost 8 bases, the J end lost 1 base, and 12 bases lay between the germline ends. The CDR3 DNA reads TGTGCCATCGGTCTAGCTCCTTCCTACAATGAGCAGTTCTTC. This sequence encodes CAIGLAPSYNEQFF.

V gene TRBV15 combines with J gene TRBJ2-2; the D call may be TRBD1 or TRBD2 (6 bases each). Germline CDR1 and CDR2: LNHNV and YYDKDF (reference sequence). This CDR3 contains 14 residues. V lost 8 bases, J lost 6 bases, and 16 bases lay in between. CDR3 DNA sequence: TGTGCCACCGGGACCCAAAGGGGGGCCGGGGAGCTGTTTTTT. Protein product: CATGTQRGAGELFF.

The chain links TRBV13 to TRBJ1-1; D is possibly TRBD1 (6 bases). From germline, CDR1 is PRHDT and CDR2 FYEKMQ (reference sequence). Trimming shortened V by 3 bases and J by 5 bases, and 22 bases separated the two germline ends. The CDR3 runs to 17 residues. The CDR3 nucleotides are TGTGCCAGCAGCTTGGACCCAATAGGGGGGCGTAGGACTGAAGCTTTCTTT. It is translated as CASSLDPIGGRRTEAFF.

CDR3: CASTKGQAPYGYTF. The CDR3 coding sequence is TGTGCCAGTACCAAAGGACAGGCACCCTATGGCTACACCTTC. This sequence joins TRBV19 and TRBJ1-2; 7 nucleotides agree with TRBD1. The CDR3 runs to 14 residues. J was trimmed by 4 bases and V by 7 bases; bases with no gene match: 9. In germline, CDR1 is LNHDA, CDR2 SQIVND (reference sequence).

The CDR3 region is CASSWGYLYEQYF. In nucleotides, the CDR3 is TGTGCCAGCAGTTGGGGATATCTCTACGAGCAGTACTTC. This chain connects TRBV2 to TRBJ2-7; D ambiguous. Deletions cut 5 bases from V and 3 bases from J, with 11 bases between. This CDR3 contains 13 residues. Germline V gives CDR1 SNHLY, CDR2 FYNNEI.

This sequence joins TRBV5-1 and TRBJ2-5; 7 positions agree with TRBD1. Germline CDR1 SGHRS, CDR2 YFSETQ. The J segment lost 4 bases and the V segment lost 3 bases, leaving 9 bases of the junction unmatched. This CDR3 is 15 amino acids long. Here the CDR3 DNA reads TGCGCCAGCAGCTCGACAGGGAAGGCGGGAGAGACCCAGTACTTC. Its protein product is CASSSTGKAGETQYF. Variable domain in full (rest from reference TRBV5-1 and TRBJ2-5): KAGVTQTPRYLIKTRGQQVTLSCSPISGHRSVSWYQQTPGQGLQFLFEYFSETQRNKGNFPGRFSGRQFSNSRSEMNVSTLELGDSALYLCASSSTGKAGETQYFGPGTRLLVL.

The rearrangement joins TRBV6-2 or TRBV6-3 to TRBJ1-3; no clear D. The CDR3 contains 16 residues. Germline lookup yields CDR1 MNHEY and CDR2 SVGEGT. Trimming left V 6 bases short and J 1 base short, with 16 bases between. The CDR3 region is CASSPGIGLSGNTIYF. In DNA, the CDR3 is TGTGCCAGCAGCCCTGGGATCGGACTTTCTGGAAACACCATATATTTT.

The chain recombines TRBV7-6 with TRBJ1-2; D gene uncertain. CDR3 length equals 14 residues. Trimming took 5 bases from V and 2 from J, leaving 12 bases between them. CDR1 is SGHVS and CDR2 is FNYEAQ in the germline V gene. The CDR3 DNA is TGTGCCAGCAGCCGCTACAACCGCAACTATGGCTACACCTTC. Translation gives CASSRYNRNYGYTF. Full variable domain (missing parts from reference TRBV7-6 and TRBJ1-2): GAGVSQSPRYKVTKRGQDVALRCDPISGHVSLYWYRQALGQGPEFLTYFNYEAQQDKSGLPNDRFSAERPEGSISTLTIQRTEQRDSAMYRCASSRYNRNYGYTFGSGTRLTVV.

The chain combines TRBV9 with TRBJ2-1, with a tentative D call TRBD2 (5 bases). Germline CDR1 and CDR2: SGDLS and YYNGEE. Trimming shortened V by 4 bases and J by 3 bases, and 11 bases separated the two germline ends. The CDR3 contains 14 residues. This CDR3 reads CASSPGVLYNEQFF. In nucleotides, the CDR3 is TGTGCCAGCAGCCCCGGGGTGCTCTACAATGAGCAGTTCTTC.

This rearrangement joins TRBV12-3 or TRBV12-4 to TRBJ1-2; TRBD1 is a possible D gene (5 bases). The CDR3 consists of 13 residues. Trimming took 3 bases from V and 6 from J, leaving 11 bases between them. In nucleotides, the CDR3 is TGTGCCAGCAGTTTTGGCGGGGGGGATGGCTACACCTTC. It yields the protein CASSFGGGDGYTF.

This clone was detected once. The rearrangement uses TRBV5-6 and TRBJ2-5, with TRBD1 as a possible D gene (7 bases). Between the trimmed V and J ends, which lost 2 bases and 1 base, there was a span of 15 bases. CDR1 SGHDT and CDR2 YYEEEE come from the germline V gene. The CDR3 is 16 amino acids. The CDR3 DNA is TGTGCCAGCAGCTTTCTTGGCAGGGGGGTCCAAGAGACCCAGTACTTC. It is translated as CASSFLGRGVQETQYF.